In its sample, the clone carrying this T cell receptor (beta chain) is medium-sized. As yet, its antigen is unknown. The data originate from a study of immune heterogeneity within non-small cell lung tumors. Overall study: Squamous cell carcinomas accounted for 4 of the tumors, non-squamous carcinomas for approximately 10, and 1 was not otherwise specified. Broader study findings: Each patient largely had their own distinct set of high-frequency T-cell receptor beta clonotypes.

The authors used approximately 600 ng of bulk tumor genomic DNA per sample as template. Several far-apart biopsies were taken per primary tumor during surgery. Samples came from untreated patients having curative surgery for newly diagnosed non-small cell lung cancer. Curative-intent surgery was being performed on the donors, who were patients newly diagnosed with non-small cell lung cancer. Amplification of the TCR beta CDR3 was achieved through multiplex PCR with 32 V and 13 J primers. TCRdb reprocessed the multiplex PCR reads with MiXCR, giving one entry per CDR3 protein. The sample lists about 10,000 distinct CDR3 sequences; around 17% were seen once. Trimming removed 1 base from V and 7 bases from J, with 9 bases in between. Germline-derived CDR1 and CDR2 are MDHEN and SYDVKM. This CDR3 has 13 amino acids.

The chain couples TRBV28 to TRBJ2-3, with no clear D. Sequences were obtained from lung tumor tissue. The origin of this receptor is a man aged 40-49 years with non-small cell lung cancer. The CDR3 DNA reads as TGTGCCAGCAGTTTATACGGGCGGAATACGCAGTATTTT. Translated: CASSLYGRNTQYF. The variable domain in full, with the rest retrieved from reference TRBV28 and TRBJ2-3, is DVKVTQSSRYLVKRTGEKVFLECVQDMDHENMFWYRQDPGLGLRLIYFSYDVKMKEKGDIPEGYSVSREKKERFSLILESASTNQTSMYLCASSLYGRNTQYFGPGTRLTVL.